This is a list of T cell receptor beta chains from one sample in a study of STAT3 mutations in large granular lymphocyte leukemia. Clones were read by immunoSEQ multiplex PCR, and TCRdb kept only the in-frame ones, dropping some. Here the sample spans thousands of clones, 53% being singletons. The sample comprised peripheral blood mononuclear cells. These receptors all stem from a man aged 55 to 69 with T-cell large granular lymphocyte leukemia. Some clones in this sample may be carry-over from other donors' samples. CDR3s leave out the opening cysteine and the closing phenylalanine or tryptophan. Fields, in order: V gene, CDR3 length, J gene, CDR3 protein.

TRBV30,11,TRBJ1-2,AWSQGPGNGYT
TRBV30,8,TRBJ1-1,AWVQGEAF
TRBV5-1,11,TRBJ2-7,ASASESPYEQY
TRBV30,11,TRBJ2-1,AWTTSSYNEQF
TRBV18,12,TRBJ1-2,ASSPPTSGRGYT
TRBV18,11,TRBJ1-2,ASSPFQGDGYT
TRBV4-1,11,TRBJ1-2,ASSQINTSGYT
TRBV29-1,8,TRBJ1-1,SVVGTEAF
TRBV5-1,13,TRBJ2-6,ASSSSGAGANVLT
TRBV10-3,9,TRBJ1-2,AISEDYGYT
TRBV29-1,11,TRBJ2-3,SAETSGGDTQY
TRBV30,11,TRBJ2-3,AWCRPGDDTQY
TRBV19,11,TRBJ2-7,ASSEGGSYEQY
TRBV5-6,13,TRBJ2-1,ASSSQRDGGNEQF
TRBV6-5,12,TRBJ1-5,ASRVDSSNQPQH
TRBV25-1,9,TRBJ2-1,ASSIKNEQF
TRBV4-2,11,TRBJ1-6,ASSAAGGSPLH
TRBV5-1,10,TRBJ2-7,ASSPDKYEQY
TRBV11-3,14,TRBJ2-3,ASSLEGRSVADTQY
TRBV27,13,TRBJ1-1,ASSAPSGGDTEAF
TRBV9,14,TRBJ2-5,ASSVGSGMIQETQY
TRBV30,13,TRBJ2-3,AWSVPAGVADTQY
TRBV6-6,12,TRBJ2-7,ASSYSTDNYEQY
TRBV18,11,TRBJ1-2,ASSPQSDYGYT
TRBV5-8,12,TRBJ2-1,ASSFRHPGNEQF